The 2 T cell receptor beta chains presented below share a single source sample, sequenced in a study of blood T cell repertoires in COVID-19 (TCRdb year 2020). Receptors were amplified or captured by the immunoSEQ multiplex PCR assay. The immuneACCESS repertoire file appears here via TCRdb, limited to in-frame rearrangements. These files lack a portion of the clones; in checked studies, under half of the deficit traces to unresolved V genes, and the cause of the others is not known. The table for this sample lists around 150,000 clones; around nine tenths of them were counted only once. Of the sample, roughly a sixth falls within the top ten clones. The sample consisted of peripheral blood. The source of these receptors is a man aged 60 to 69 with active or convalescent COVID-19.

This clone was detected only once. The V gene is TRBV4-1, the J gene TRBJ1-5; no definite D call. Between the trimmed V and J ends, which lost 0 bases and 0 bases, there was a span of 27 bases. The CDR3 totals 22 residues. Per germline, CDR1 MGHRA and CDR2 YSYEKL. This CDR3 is CASSQDYVETATKIYSNQPQHF. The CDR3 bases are TGCGCCAGCAGCCAAGATTACGTGGAAACAGCGACTAAAATTTATAGCAATCAGCCCCAGCATTTT.

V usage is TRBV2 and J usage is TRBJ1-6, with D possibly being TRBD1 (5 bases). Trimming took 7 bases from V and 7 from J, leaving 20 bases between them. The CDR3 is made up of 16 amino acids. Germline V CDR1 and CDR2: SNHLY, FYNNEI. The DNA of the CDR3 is TGTGCCAGCATGGATCCTGGGGAGGGGACGAATTCACCCCTCCACTTT. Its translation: CASMDPGEGTNSPLHF.